The TCR beta chain described here comes from a study of T cell repertoires in cytomegalovirus infection (dated by TCRdb to between 2018 and 2021). General notes on the study: Recently identified HLA-C-restricted CMV epitopes, whose presentation resists viral immunomodulation, were targeted by peptide stimulations together with well-studied HLA-B-restricted epitopes. The HLA type of each donor mattered for the analysis, because public TCR beta signatures pointed to carriage of CMV infection along with the matching HLA type. Overall study results and their limits: The ex vivo response was dominated by HLA-C-restricted CMV-specific TCR beta clonotypes, and the single most frequent clonotype in two of eight donors was supplied by these HLA-C-restricted clonotypes. Carriers of CMV infection plus the relevant HLA type were discriminated by the cumulative frequency of public TCR beta family members in the study cohort and in an independent roughly 340-donor cohort.

The meaning of the sample's treatment or condition label: in vitro stimulation with specific CMV peptide epitopes to enrich CMV-specific T cells. This clonotype was observed at least ten times. It has no known antigen specificity. Per-nucleotide qualities are absent, and no much larger clonotype sits a single base away. Sequencing instrument: Illumina HiSeq 1500. TCRdb reprocessed the public reads (quality trimming at Q25 with fastp, clone calling with MiXCR) and kept in-frame beta chains. Each entry is one CDR3 protein sequence, shown with its most common DNA and genes. In all, the sample holds roughly 800,000 distinct CDR3 sequences, and 25% to 30% of those were seen once. Around 14% of the sample is held by the ten biggest clonotypes. V loses 1 base, J loses 1 base, and the germline ends lie 10 bases apart. Its CDR3 holds 15 amino acids, cysteine through phenylalanine. Only the CDR3 DNA is retained, 45 bases long and in frame from the first base. Sequences SGHVS (CDR1) and FQNEAQ (CDR2) are obtained from the germline V gene.

The TCR sequence derives from a human donor in good health (CMV status not recorded). Some clones in this sample may be carry-over from other donors' samples. This material consisted of cultured CD8+ T cells from PBMCs, taken from culture after CMV antigen stimulation. The rearranged segments are TRBV7-8 and TRBJ1-1, with the D gene uncertain. The CDR3 here reads CASSLDPGENTEAFF. At the DNA level, the sequence is TGTGCCAGCAGCTTAGACCCAGGCGAGAACACTGAAGCTTTCTTT.